The next 20 T cell receptor beta chains were all read from a single sample in a study of blood T cell repertoires in COVID-19. The repertoire was sequenced with immunoSEQ multiplex PCR; TCRdb's copy has only in-frame clones and lacks some. The table records roughly 17,000 clones, 80% to 90% of them present only once. Sequencing input: peripheral blood. Receptor source: a human donor in a cohort sampled during active COVID-19.

The genes are TRBV18 and TRBJ1-3; D unresolved. V was pared by 1 base and J by 2 bases, with 6 bases between. The CDR3 is made up of 14 amino acids. Germline V lookup: CDR1 KGHSH, CDR2 LQKENI. CDR3 sequence reads: CASSPRRAGNTIYF. In DNA, the CDR3 is TGTGCCAGCTCACCACGGAGGGCTGGAAACACCATATATTTT.

In nucleotides, the CDR3 is TGTGCCAGCAGCCCCGTCCGGGACAGCCATGGCTACACCTTC. Encoded protein: CASSPVRDSHGYTF. V is TRBV16 and J is TRBJ1-2, with TRBD1 matching 7 bases. Germline values: CDR1 KGHSY, CDR2 FQNENV. V was pared by 4 bases and J by 6 bases, with 8 bases of the junction left unmatched. The CDR3 runs 14 residues. Together with reference TRBV16 and TRBJ1-2, the CDR3 gives the full variable domain: GEEVAQTPKHLVRGEGQKAKLYCAPIKGHSYVFWYQQVLKNEFKFLISFQNENVFDETGMPKERFSAKCLPNSPCSLEIQATKLEDSAVYFCASSPVRDSHGYTFGSGTRLTVV.

The chain is built from TRBV6-5 and TRBJ2-1; 8 bases are a match to TRBD1. This CDR3 comprises 15 residues. In germline, CDR1 is MNHEY, CDR2 SVGAGI. V gave up 4 bases and J gave up 7 bases; unmatched junction bases: 9. The CDR3 reads CASSSRLTGANEQFF. CDR3 in DNA: TGTGCCAGCAGTTCCCGATTGACAGGGGCGAATGAGCAGTTCTTC.

Only one count was recorded for this clone. V usage is TRBV28 and J usage is TRBJ1-2, with unresolved D. Germline CDR1 MDHEN, CDR2 SYDVKM. This CDR3 spans 12 amino acids. Trimming pared 3 bases from V and 7 bases from J, leaving 9 bases between. DNA of the CDR3: TGTGCCAGCAGTTTGGAGGGCTCTGGCTACACCTTC. This codes for CASSLEGSGYTF.

This clone was observed a handful of times. This chain links TRBV10-1 with TRBJ1-1, with 9 nucleotides matching TRBD1. V lost 6 bases, J lost 1 base, and 3 bases stayed unmatched. Germline V gene data show CDR1 as WNHNN and CDR2 as SYGVQD (reference sequence). The CDR3 runs to 14 residues. The CDR3 region is CASRRDRANTEAFF. The CDR3 nucleotides are TGCGCCAGCAGGAGGGACAGGGCGAACACTGAAGCTTTCTTT.

V and J are TRBV29-1 and TRBJ2-1, with TRBD2 identical over 13 bases. The trim removed 6 bases at V and 13 bases at J, leaving 3 bases unmatched. Looked up from germline, CDR1 is SQVTM and CDR2 is ANQGSEA. The CDR3 is made up of 11 amino acids. CDR3 in amino acids: CSVGLAGSQFF. CDR3 bases: TGCAGCGTGGGACTAGCGGGGAGCCAGTTCTTC.

V is TRBV5-8 and J is TRBJ2-1, with 9 bases identical to TRBD2. After removal of 3 bases from V and 8 bases from J, the junction contained 9 bases not matched to a gene. Germline CDR1 SGHTS, CDR2 YDEGEE. This CDR3 comprises 15 residues. CDR3 DNA: TGTGCCAGCAGCTGGAGTAGCGGGAGCTGGGATGAGCAGTTCTTC. It yields the protein CASSWSSGSWDEQFF.

The genes are TRBV24-1 and TRBJ2-1; TRBD2 might be the D (5 bases). CDR1 and CDR2 (germline): KGHDR, SFDVKD. The ends were cut back, 4 bases at V and 0 bases at J, with 18 bases in the middle. This CDR3 spans 18 amino acids. The CDR3 sequence: CATSDPLDPRGSYNEQFF. The DNA of the CDR3 is TGTGCCACCAGTGACCCTCTGGACCCCCGGGGCTCCTACAATGAGCAGTTCTTC.

The chain couples TRBV28 to TRBJ1-1; 10 nucleotides align to TRBD1. Trimming took 7 bases from V and 1 from J; bases not matched to a gene: 3. CDR3 length: 14 amino acids. Germline V gene lookup returns CDR1 MDHEN and CDR2 SYDVKM. The CDR3 coding sequence is TGTGCCAGCACCGGGACAGGGGAGAACACTGAAGCTTTCTTT. It yields the protein CASTGTGENTEAFF.

The V gene is TRBV18, the J gene TRBJ2-5; D perhaps matches TRBD2 (6 bases). CDR3 length: 16 residues. Deletions cut 2 bases from V and 2 bases from J, with 15 bases between. Germline V lookup: CDR1 KGHSH, CDR2 LQKENI. Here the CDR3 DNA reads TGTGCCAGCTCACCAGGGAGTAGCGGTCGGCAAGAGACCCAGTACTTC. Translated: CASSPGSSGRQETQYF.

The chain uses TRBV3-1 (or the pseudogene TRBV3-2) and TRBJ1-4; D remains ambiguous. The length of the CDR3 is 11 residues. Looked up from germline, CDR1 is LGHDT and CDR2 is YNNKEL (reference sequence). Trimming took off 0 bases at V and 14 bases at J, with 7 bases between the two ends. CDR3 sequence reads: CASSQESRLFF. The CDR3 DNA reads as TGTGCCAGCAGCCAAGAGAGCCGGCTGTTTTTT.

The V gene is TRBV10-1, the J gene TRBJ2-5; TRBD1 aligns across 7 bases. From germline, CDR1 is WNHNN and CDR2 SYGVQD (reference sequence). V shed 6 bases and J 5 bases; nucleotides not matched to a gene: 6. This CDR3 is 13 amino acids long. CDR3 DNA sequence: TGCGCCAGCAGGAGGGGGCCGGGGGAGACCCAGTACTTC. Encoded protein: CASRRGPGETQYF.

The V gene is TRBV5-1, the J gene TRBJ2-3; no reliable D call. Germline lookup yields CDR1 SGHRS and CDR2 YFSETQ. There are 16 residues in the CDR3. Trimming pared 4 bases from V and 1 base from J, leaving 16 bases between. CDR3 protein: CASSPISPKGTDTQYF. The CDR3 DNA is TGCGCCAGCAGCCCTATATCGCCGAAAGGCACAGATACGCAGTATTTT.

The chain carries TRBV15 and TRBJ1-3; D may be TRBD1 (6 bases). This CDR3 has 16 residues. Trimming cost V 0 bases and J 7 bases, with 16 bases left between them. Looked up from germline, CDR1 is LNHNV and CDR2 is YYDKDF (reference sequence). DNA of the CDR3: TGTGCCACCAGCAGAGATAAGGGGGGGCCGGAGAACACCATATATTTT. Translating gives CATSRDKGGPENTIYF. Based on the CDR3 plus reference TRBV15 and TRBJ1-3, the full variable domain is DAMVIQNPRYQVTQFGKPVTLSCSQTLNHNVMYWYQQKSSQAPKLLFHYYDKDFNNEADTPDNFQSRRPNTSFCFLDIRSPGLGDTAMYLCATSRDKGGPENTIYFGEGSWLTVV.

The chain couples TRBV27 to TRBJ1-1; D is unclear. Looked up from germline, CDR1 is MNHEY and CDR2 is SMNVEV (reference sequence). The CDR3 contains 13 residues. V lost 5 bases to trimming and J lost 5 bases, with 12 bases between them. DNA of the CDR3: TGTGCCAGCAGTCTTTACCGAGGGACTGAAGCTTTCTTT. Protein product: CASSLYRGTEAFF.

V usage is TRBV6-6 and J usage is TRBJ2-2; perhaps TRBD1 as D (6 bases). The CDR3 consists of 15 residues. Trimming pared 6 bases from V and 4 bases from J, leaving 15 bases between. Germline V gives CDR1 MNHNY, CDR2 SVGAGI (reference sequence). CDR3 in DNA: TGTGCCAGCAGACTAGGGGGACCTGGCACCGGGGAGCTGTTTTTT. Amino acid sequence: CASRLGGPGTGELFF.

This sequence joins TRBV28 and TRBJ2-1; weak D call: TRBD2 (6 bases). Trimming removed 4 bases from V and 8 bases from J, with 18 bases in between. CDR1 is MDHEN and CDR2 is SYDVKM in the germline V gene. CDR3 length: 15 residues. CDR3: CASSSVVGRPHEQFF. CDR3 DNA: TGTGCCAGCAGTTCTGTTGTGGGGAGGCCTCATGAGCAGTTCTTC.

The gene calls are TRBV6-6 and TRBJ1-5, with unresolved D. V gave up 8 bases and J gave up 4 bases, with 9 bases separating them. CDR3 length equals 12 residues. Germline V CDR1 and CDR2: MNHNY, SVGAGI (reference sequence). The CDR3 sequence is CASWGGNQPQHF. CDR3 DNA: TGTGCCAGCTGGGGAGGGAATCAGCCCCAGCATTTT.

The V gene is TRBV9, the J gene TRBJ1-4; 7 bases match TRBD1. This CDR3 region has 17 residues. Germline V gene sequence: CDR1 SGDLS, CDR2 YYNGEE. Trimming cost V 2 bases and J 5 bases; bases outside gene matches: 12. CDR3 amino acids: CASSVTLPGQPNEKLFF. The CDR3 DNA reads TGTGCCAGCAGCGTCACCCTACCGGGACAGCCGAATGAAAAACTGTTTTTT.

This chain connects TRBV11-2 to TRBJ1-5; possibly TRBD1 for D (6 bases). V gave up 5 bases and J gave up 9 bases, with 14 bases separating them. Germline lookup yields CDR1 SGHAT and CDR2 FQNNGV. The CDR3 totals 13 residues. In DNA form, the CDR3 reads TGTGCCAGCAGCCTCCAAACAGGGCGGCCCCAGCATTTT. Its protein product is CASSLQTGRPQHF.